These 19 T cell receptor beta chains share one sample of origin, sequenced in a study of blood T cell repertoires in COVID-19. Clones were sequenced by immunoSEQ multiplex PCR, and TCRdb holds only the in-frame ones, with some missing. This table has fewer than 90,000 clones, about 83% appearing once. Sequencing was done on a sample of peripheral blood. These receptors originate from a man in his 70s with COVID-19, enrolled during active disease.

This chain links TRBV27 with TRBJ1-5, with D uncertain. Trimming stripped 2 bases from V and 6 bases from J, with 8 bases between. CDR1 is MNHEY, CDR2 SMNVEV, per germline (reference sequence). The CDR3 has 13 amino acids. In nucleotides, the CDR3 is TGTGCCAGCAGTTTACAGGAGGGTCAGCCCCAGCATTTT. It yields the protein CASSLQEGQPQHF.

The DNA for the CDR3 is TGCGCCAGCAGCTCCGGATTAGGACAGCGCTATGGCTACACCTTC. Its protein product is CASSSGLGQRYGYTF. V is TRBV5-1 and J is TRBJ1-2; TRBD1 might be the D (6 bases). V shed 3 bases and J shed 4 bases, with 16 bases lying between them. Germline CDR1 SGHRS, CDR2 YFSETQ. This CDR3 is built from 15 residues.

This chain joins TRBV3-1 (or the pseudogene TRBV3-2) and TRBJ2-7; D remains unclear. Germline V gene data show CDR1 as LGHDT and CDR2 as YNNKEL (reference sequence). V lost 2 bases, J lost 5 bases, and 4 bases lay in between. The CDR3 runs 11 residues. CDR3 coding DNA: TGTGCCAGCAGCCAACTAAACGAGCAGTACTTC. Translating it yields CASSQLNEQYF.

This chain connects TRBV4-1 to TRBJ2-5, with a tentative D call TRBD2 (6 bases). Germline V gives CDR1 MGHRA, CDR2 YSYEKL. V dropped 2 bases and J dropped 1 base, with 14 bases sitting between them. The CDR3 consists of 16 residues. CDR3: CASSQQDGGFQETQYF. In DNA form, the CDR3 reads TGCGCCAGCAGCCAACAGGACGGGGGATTCCAAGAGACCCAGTACTTC.

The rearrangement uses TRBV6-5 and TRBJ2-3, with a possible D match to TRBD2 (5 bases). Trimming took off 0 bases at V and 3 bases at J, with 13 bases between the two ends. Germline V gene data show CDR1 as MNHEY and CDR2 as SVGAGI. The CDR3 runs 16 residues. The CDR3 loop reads CASSYSMNLATDTQYF. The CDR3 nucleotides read TGTGCCAGCAGTTACTCGATGAACCTAGCAACAGATACGCAGTATTTT.

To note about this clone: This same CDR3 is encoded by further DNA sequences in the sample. The CDR3 spells CASSTGQGNSPLHF. In DNA, the CDR3 is TGCGCCAGCAGCACGGGACAGGGGAATTCACCCCTCCACTTT. The chain employs TRBV5-1 and TRBJ1-6; 10 nucleotides line up with TRBD1. V shed 4 bases and J 7 bases; nucleotides not matched to a gene: 2. This CDR3 region has 14 residues. Germline CDR1 reads SGHRS; CDR2 reads YFSETQ.

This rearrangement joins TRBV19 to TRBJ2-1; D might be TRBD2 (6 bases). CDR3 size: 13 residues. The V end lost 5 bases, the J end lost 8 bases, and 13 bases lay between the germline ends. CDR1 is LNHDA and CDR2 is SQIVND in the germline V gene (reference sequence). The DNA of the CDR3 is TGTGCCAGTAGTCTCTCGGGGGAGCATGAGCAGTTCTTC. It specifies CASSLSGEHEQFF.

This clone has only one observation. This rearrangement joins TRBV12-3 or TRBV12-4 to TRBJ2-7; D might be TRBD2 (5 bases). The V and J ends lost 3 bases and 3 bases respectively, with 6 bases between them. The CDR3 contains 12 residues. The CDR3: CASSFSGYEQYF. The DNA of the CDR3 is TGTGCCAGCAGTTTCAGCGGCTACGAGCAGTACTTC.

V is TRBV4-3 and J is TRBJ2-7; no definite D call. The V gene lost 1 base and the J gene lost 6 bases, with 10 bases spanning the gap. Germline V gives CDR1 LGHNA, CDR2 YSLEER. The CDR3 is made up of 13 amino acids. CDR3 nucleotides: TGCGCCAGCAGCCAAGCTACCTTCGGCGAGCAGTACTTC. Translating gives CASSQATFGEQYF.

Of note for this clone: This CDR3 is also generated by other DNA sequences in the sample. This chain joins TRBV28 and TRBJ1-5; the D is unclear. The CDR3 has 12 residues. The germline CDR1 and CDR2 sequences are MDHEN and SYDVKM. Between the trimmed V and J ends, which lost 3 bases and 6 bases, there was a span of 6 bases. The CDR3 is CASSFSGQPQHF. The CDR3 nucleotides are TGTGCCAGCAGTTTTTCAGGTCAGCCCCAGCATTTT.

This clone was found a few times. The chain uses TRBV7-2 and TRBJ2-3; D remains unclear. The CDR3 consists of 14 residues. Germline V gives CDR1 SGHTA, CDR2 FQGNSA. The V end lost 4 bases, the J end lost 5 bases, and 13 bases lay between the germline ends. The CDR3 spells CASSYPLDVDTQYF. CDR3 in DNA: TGTGCCAGCAGCTACCCTCTAGATGTAGATACGCAGTATTTT.

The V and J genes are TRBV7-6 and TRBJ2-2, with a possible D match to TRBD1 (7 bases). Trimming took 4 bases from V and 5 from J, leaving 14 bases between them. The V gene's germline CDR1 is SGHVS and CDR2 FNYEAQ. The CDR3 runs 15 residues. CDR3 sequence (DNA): TGTGCCAGCAGCTCGGGGGACAGATGGACCGGGGAGCTGTTTTTT. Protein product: CASSSGDRWTGELFF. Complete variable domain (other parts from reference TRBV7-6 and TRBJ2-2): GAGVSQSPRYKVTKRGQDVALRCDPISGHVSLYWYRQALGQGPEFLTYFNYEAQQDKSGLPNDRFSAERPEGSISTLTIQRTEQRDSAMYRCASSSGDRWTGELFFGEGSRLTVL.

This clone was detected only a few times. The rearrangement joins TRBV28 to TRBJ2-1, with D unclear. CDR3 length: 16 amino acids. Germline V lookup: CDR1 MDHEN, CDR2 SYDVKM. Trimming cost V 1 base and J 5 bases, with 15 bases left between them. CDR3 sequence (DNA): TGTGCCAGCAGTTTATCCAGCCTCTTGAGGCACAATGAGCAGTTCTTC. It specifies CASSLSSLLRHNEQFF.

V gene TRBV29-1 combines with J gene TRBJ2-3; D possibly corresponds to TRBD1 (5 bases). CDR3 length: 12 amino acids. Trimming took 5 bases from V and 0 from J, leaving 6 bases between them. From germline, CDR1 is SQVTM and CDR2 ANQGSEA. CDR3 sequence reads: CSVRQSTDTQYF. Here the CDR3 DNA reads TGCAGCGTTAGACAGAGCACAGATACGCAGTATTTT.

The CDR3 sequence: CASSQDSLQGVREKLFF. The CDR3, as DNA: TGCGCCAGCAGCCAAGATTCACTGCAGGGGGTGAGGGAAAAACTGTTTTTT. This sequence joins TRBV4-3 and TRBJ1-4; 7 bases match TRBD1. This CDR3 is built from 17 residues. Germline CDR1 reads LGHNA; CDR2 reads YSLEER. Trimming took 0 bases from V and 8 from J; bases not matched to a gene: 12.

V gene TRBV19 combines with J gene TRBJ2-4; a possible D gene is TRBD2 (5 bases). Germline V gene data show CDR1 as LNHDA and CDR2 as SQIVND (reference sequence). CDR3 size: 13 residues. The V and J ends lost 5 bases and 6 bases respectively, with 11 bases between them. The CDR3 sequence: CASSPTGINIQYF. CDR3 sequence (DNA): TGTGCCAGTAGTCCCACCGGGATAAACATTCAGTACTTC.

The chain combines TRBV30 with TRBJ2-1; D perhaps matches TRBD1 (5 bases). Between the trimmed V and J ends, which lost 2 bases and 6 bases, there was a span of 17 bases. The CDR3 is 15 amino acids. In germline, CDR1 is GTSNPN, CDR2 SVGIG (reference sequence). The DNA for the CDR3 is TGTGCCTGGAGTTCAGGTCAGGGTACGGCCAATGAGCAGTTCTTC. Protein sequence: CAWSSGQGTANEQFF.

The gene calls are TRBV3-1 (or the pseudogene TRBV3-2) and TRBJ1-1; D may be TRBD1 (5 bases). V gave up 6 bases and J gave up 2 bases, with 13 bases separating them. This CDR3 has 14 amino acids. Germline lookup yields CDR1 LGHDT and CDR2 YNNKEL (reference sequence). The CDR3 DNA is TGTGCCAGCAGTCCCGCAGGGCCAAACACTGAAGCTTTCTTT. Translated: CASSPAGPNTEAFF.

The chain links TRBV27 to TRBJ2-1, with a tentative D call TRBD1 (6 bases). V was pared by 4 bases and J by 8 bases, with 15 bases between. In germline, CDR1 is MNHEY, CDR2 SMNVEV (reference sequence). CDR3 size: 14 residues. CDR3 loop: CASSWAGEGHEQFF. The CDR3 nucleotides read TGTGCCAGCAGTTGGGCAGGGGAAGGGCATGAGCAGTTCTTC.